This entry lists 2 T cell receptor beta chains sequenced from one sample in a study of blood T cells in healthy people across ages. Through a sample-barcoded 5' primer and a J-beta primer mix, a second PCR was run for 7 to 11 cycles. TCRdb fed the 5' RACE reads into MiXCR, producing one record per CDR3 protein. The repertoire consists of approximately 1.5 million distinct CDR3 sequences, with 30% to 40% occurring once and the leading ten covering approximately 10%. Sequencing used blood. The receptors come from a woman in her twenties or thirties in good health.

This rearrangement joins TRBV10-2 to TRBJ2-1, with 11 bases that match TRBD2. CDR1 and CDR2 from the germline V gene are WSHSY and SAAADI. The CDR3 is 15 amino acids. The trim removed 3 bases at V and 7 bases at J, leaving 5 bases unmatched. The CDR3 here is CASSDPSGRSNEQFF. CDR3 in DNA: TGCGCCAGCAGTGATCCTAGCGGGAGGTCAAATGAGCAGTTCTTC.

The chain combines TRBV4-2 with TRBJ2-7, with D possibly matching TRBD2 (7 bases). Germline lookup yields CDR1 LGHNA and CDR2 YNFKEQ. Deletions cut 2 bases from V and 2 bases from J, with 16 bases between. CDR3 size: 16 residues. The CDR3: CASSQRGGGRTYEQYF. DNA of the CDR3: TGTGCCAGCAGCCAAAGAGGGGGAGGGAGGACCTACGAGCAGTACTTC.